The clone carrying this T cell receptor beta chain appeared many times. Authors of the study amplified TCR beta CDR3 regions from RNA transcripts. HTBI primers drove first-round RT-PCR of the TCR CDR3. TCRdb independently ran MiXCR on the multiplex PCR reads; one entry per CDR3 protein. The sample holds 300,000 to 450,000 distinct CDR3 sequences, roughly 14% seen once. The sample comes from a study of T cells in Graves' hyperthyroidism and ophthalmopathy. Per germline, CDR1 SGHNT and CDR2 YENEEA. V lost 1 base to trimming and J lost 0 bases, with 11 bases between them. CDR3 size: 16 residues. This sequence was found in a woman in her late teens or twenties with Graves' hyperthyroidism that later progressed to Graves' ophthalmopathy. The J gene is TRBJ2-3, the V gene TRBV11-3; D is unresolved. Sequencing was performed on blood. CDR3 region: CASSLGRSSSTDTQYF. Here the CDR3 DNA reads TGTGCCAGCAGCTTAGGTCGGTCGAGCAGCACAGATACGCAGTATTTT.